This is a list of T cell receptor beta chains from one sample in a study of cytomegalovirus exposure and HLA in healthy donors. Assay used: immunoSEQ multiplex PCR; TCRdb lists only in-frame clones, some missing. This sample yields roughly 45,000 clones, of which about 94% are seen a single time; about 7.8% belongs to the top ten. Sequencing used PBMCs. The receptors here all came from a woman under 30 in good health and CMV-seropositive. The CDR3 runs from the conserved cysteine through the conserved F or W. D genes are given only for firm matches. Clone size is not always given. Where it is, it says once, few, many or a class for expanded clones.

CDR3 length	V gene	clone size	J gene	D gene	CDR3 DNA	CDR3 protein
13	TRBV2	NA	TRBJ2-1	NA	TGTGCCAGCAGTAACCTAAGCTACAATGAGCAGTTCTTC	CASSNLSYNEQFF
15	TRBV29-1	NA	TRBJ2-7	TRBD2	TGCAGCGTCCTATTAGCGGGAGGGCCATCCTACGAGCAGTACTTC	CSVLLAGGPSYEQYF
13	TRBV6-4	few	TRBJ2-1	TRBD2	TGTGCCACCTCTAGCGGGGCCACCAATGAGCAGTTCTTC	CATSSGATNEQFF
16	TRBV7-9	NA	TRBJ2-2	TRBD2	TGTGCCAGCAGCTTAGGACTAGCGGGGGACACCGGGGAGCTGTTTTTT	CASSLGLAGDTGELFF
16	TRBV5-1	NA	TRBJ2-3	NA	TGCGCCAGCAGCTTGGTAGTGGACTCTAGCACAGATACGCAGTATTTT	CASSLVVDSSTDTQYF
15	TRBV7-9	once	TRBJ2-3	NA	TGTGCCAGCAGCTTAGGGAGACAGACCACAGATACGCAGTATTTT	CASSLGRQTTDTQYF
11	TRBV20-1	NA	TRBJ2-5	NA	TGCAGTGCCCAAAAATCAGAGACCCAGTACTTC	CSAQKSETQYF
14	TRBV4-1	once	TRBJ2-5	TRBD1	TGCGCCAGCAGCTTAGACAGGGTCAAGGAGACCCAGTACTTC	CASSLDRVKETQYF
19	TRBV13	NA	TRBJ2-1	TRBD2	TGTGCCAGCAACACCCGACCGGGACTAGCGGGCCCCGCGGGGAATGAGCAGTTCTTC	CASNTRPGLAGPAGNEQFF
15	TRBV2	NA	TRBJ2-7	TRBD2	TGTGCCAGCAGTGAAAGGCTAGCGGGACTCTACGAGCAGTACTTC	CASSERLAGLYEQYF
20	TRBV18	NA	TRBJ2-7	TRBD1	TGTGCCAGCTCACCTCAGGGGACCAGGGGGCTAAGATCTGAATTTAGCGTGCAGTACTTC	CASSPQGTRGLRSEFSVQYF
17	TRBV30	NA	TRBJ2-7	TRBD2	TGTGCCTGGAGTGTACGGCGGCTAGCGGGACCCTCCTACGAGCAGTACTTC	CAWSVRRLAGPSYEQYF
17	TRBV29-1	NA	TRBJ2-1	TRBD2	TGCAGCGTTTCAAGTGCGGGAGGGCCAAAACCTCGCAATGAGCAGTTCTTC	CSVSSAGGPKPRNEQFF
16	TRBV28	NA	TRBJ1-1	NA	TGTGCCAGCAGTTTACCAGGACAGCGAGTGAACACTGAAGCTTTCTTT	CASSLPGQRVNTEAFF
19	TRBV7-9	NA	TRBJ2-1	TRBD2	TGTGCCAGCAGCCCCGGACTAGCGGGAGGGCCAAAGATGAACAATGAGCAGTTCTTC	CASSPGLAGGPKMNNEQFF
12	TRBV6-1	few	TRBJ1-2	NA	TGTGCCAGCAGACTGGCAGGGGAGGGCTACACCTTC	CASRLAGEGYTF